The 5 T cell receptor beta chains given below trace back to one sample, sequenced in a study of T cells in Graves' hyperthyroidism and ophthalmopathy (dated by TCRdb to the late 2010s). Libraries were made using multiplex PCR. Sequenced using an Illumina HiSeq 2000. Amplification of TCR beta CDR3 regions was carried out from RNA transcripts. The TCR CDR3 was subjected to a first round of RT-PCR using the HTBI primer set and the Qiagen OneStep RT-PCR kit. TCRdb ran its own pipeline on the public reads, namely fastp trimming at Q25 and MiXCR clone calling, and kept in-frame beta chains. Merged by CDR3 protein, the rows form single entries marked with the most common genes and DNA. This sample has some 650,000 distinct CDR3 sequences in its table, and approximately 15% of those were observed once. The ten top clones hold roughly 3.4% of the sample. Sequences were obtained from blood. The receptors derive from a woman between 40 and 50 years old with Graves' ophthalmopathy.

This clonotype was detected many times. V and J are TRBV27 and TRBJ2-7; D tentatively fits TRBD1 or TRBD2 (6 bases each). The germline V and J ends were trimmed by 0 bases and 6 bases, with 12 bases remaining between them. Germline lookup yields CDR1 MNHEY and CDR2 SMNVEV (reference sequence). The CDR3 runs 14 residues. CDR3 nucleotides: TGTGCCAGCAGTTTATCCTTGGGGGGCGGCGAGCAGTACTTC. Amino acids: CASSLSLGGGEQYF.

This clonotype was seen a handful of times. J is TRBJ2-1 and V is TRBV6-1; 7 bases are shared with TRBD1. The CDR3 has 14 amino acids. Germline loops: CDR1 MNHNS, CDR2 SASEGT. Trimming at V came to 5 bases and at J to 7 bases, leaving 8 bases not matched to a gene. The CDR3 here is CASSKTGQQNEQFF. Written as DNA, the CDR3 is TGTGCCAGCAGTAAAACGGGACAGCAAAATGAGCAGTTCTTC.

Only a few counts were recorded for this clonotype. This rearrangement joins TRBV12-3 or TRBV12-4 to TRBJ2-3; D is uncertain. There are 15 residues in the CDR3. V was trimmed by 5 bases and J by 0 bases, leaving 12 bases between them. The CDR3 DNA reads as TGTGCCAGCAGTCCCTCAGATCCTAGCACAGATACGCAGTATTTT. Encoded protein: CASSPSDPSTDTQYF.

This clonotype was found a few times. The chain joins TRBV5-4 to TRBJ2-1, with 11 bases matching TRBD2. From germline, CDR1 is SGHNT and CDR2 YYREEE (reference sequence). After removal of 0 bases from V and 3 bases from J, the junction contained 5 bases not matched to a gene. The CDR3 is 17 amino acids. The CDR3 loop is CASSLGFTSGGYNEQFF. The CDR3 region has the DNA TGTGCCAGCAGCTTGGGGTTTACTAGCGGGGGCTACAATGAGCAGTTCTTC.

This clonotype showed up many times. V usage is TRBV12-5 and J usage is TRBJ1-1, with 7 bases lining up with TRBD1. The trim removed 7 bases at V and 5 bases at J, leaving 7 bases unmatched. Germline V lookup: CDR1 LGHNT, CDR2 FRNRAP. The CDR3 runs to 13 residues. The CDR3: CASAPTGVTEAFF. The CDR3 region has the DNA TGTGCTAGTGCCCCCACAGGGGTAACTGAAGCTTTCTTT.